The clone carrying this TCR beta chain was counted ten times or more. TCRdb reprocessed the RT-PCR reads via MiXCR and lists one record per CDR3 protein. The data show about 680,000 distinct CDR3 sequences, with 14% seen just once and 3.6% held by the top ten. V shed 1 base and J 2 bases; nucleotides not matched to a gene: 1. CDR3 length equals 15 residues. Germline V gives CDR1 MGHRA, CDR2 YSYEKL. The receptor comes from a female donor in good health, serving as a healthy control. J is TRBJ2-4 and V is TRBV4-1; 8 bases line up with TRBD1. The sequenced material came from memory CD4+ T cells from blood. Here the CDR3 DNA reads TGCGCCAGCAGCCAAGGACAGGGGACCAAAAACATTCAGTACTTC. Translated: CASSQGQGTKNIQYF.